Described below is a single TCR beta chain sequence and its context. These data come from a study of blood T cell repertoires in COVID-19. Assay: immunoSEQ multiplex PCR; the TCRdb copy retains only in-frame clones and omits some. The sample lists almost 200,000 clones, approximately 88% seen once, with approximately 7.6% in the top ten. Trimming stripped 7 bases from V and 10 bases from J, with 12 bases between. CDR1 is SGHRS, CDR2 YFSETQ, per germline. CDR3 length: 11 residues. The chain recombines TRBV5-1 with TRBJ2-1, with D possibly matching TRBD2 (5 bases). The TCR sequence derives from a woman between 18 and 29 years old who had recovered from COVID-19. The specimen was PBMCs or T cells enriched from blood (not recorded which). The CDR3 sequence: CASRAGGEQFF. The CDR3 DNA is TGCGCCAGCCGTGCGGGTGGCGAGCAGTTCTTC.